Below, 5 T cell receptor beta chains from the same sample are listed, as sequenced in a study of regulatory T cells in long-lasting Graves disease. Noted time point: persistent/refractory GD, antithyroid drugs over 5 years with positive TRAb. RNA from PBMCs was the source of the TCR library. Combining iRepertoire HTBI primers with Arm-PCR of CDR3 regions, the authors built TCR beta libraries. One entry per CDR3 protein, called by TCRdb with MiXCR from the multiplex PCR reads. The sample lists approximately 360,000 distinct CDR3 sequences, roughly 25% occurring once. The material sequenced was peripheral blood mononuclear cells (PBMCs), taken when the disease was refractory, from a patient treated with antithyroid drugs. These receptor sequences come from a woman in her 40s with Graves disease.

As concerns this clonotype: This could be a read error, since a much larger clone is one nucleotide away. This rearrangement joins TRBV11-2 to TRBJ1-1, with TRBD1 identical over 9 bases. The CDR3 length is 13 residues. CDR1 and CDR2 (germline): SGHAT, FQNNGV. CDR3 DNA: TGTGCCAGCAGCCGACAGGGGGTAACTGAAGCTTCCTTT. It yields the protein CASSRQGVTEASF.

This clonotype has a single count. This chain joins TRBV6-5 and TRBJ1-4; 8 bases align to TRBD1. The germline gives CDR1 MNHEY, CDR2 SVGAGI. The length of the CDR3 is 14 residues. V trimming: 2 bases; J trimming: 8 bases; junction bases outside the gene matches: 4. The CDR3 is CASSYRDRGEKLFF. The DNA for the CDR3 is TGTGCCAGCAGTTACCGAGACAGGGGCGAAAAACTGTTTTTT.

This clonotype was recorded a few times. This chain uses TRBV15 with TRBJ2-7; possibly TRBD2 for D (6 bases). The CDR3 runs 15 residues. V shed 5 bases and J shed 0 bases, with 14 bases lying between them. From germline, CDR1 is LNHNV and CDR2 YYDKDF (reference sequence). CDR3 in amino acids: CATSPSSESSYEQYF. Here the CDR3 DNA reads TGTGCCACCAGCCCCTCTAGCGAGAGCTCCTACGAGCAGTACTTC.

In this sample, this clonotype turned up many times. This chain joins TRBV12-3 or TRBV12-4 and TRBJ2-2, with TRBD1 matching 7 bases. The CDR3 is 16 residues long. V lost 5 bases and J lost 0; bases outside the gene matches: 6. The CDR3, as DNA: TGTGCCAGCAGTAACCGGGACAGATCGAACACCGGGGAGCTGTTTTTT. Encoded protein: CASSNRDRSNTGELFF.

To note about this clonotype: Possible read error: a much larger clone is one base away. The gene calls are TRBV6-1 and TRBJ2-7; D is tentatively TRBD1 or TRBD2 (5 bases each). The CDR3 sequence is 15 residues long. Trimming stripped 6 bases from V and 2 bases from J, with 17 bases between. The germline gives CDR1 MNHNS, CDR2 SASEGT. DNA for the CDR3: TGTGCCAGCAGCAACCACCTCGGGGCAGCCTACGAGCAGTACTTC. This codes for CASSNHLGAAYEQYF.